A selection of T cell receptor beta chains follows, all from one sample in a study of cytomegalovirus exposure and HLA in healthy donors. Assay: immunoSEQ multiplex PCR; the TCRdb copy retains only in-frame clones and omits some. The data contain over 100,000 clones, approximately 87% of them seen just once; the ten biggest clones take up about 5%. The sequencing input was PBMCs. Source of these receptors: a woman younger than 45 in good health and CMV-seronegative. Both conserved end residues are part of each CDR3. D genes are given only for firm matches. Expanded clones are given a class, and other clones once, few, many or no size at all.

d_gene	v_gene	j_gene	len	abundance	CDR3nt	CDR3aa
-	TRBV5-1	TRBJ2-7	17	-	TGCGCCAGCGCTCAGAGCCTTACTAGCCCCGTTTCCTACGAGCAGTACTTC	CASAQSLTSPVSYEQYF
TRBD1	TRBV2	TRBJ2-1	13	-	TGTGCCCGAGGACAGGGCTCCTACAATGAGCAGTTCTTC	CARGQGSYNEQFF
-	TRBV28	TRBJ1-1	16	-	TGTGCCAGCAGTTTTATCAGGGAGGTTTTCTTCACTGAAGCTTTCTTT	CASSFIREVFFTEAFF
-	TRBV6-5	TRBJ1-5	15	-	TGTGCCAGCAGTGCTCGACAATATAGCAATCAGCCCCAGCATTTT	CASSARQYSNQPQHF
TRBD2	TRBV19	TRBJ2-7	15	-	TGTGCCAGTAGTATTTACGCGGGAGAATCCTACGAGCAGTACTTC	CASSIYAGESYEQYF
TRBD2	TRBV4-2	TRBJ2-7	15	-	TGTGCCAGCAGCCAAGGGACTAGCGGTTCCACAGAGCAGTACTTC	CASSQGTSGSTEQYF
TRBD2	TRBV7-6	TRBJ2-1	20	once	TGTGCCAGCAGCTTAGCGCTCTGGGCTAGCGGGAGGGCGGGGGGGAATGAGCAGTTCTTC	CASSLALWASGRAGGNEQFF
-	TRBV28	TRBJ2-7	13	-	TGTGCCAGCAATAACCCGGGGTTCTACGAGCAGTACTTC	CASNNPGFYEQYF
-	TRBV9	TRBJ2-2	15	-	TGTGCCAGCAGCGTAGTCGGAGCCGACACCGGGGAGCTGTTTTTT	CASSVVGADTGELFF
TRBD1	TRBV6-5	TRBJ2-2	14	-	TGTGCCAGCAGAGGGACAGGGATCGGCGGGGAGCTGTTTTTT	CASRGTGIGGELFF
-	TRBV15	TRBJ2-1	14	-	TGTGCCACCAGCATCGACTTACTAGTTACTGAGCAGTTCTTC	CATSIDLLVTEQFF
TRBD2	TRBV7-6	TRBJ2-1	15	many	TGTGCCAGCAGCTTAGTAGCGGGGACTTACAATGAGCAGTTCTTC	CASSLVAGTYNEQFF
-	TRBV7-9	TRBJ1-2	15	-	TGTGCCAGCAGCTTAGCGCGAGGTTCCAACTATGGCTACACCTTC	CASSLARGSNYGYTF
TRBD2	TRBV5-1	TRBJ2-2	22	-	TGCGCCAGCAGCTTGGCGGGTTGGGGACTAGCGGACCTCCTGAGGTACACCGGGGAGCTGTTTTTT	CASSLAGWGLADLLRYTGELFF
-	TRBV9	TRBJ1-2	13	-	TGTGCCAGCAGCGCGTCAGGGTCCTATGGCTACACCTTC	CASSASGSYGYTF
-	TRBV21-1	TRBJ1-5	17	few	TGTGCCAGCAGCAAACACCGGGACAGGGACGTCAATCAGCCCCAGCATTTT	CASSKHRDRDVNQPQHF
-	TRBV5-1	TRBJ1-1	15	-	TGCGCCAGCAGCTGGCAGACTTCGACGGGCACTGAAGCTTTCTTT	CASSWQTSTGTEAFF
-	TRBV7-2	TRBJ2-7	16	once	TGTGCCAGCAGCTCAATACAGGGAGTACTCTCCTACGAGCAGTACTTC	CASSSIQGVLSYEQYF
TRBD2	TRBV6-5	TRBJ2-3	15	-	TGTGCCAGCAGCTTTACTAGCGGTAGCACAGATACGCAGTATTTT	CASSFTSGSTDTQYF
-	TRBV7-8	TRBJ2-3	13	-	TGTGCCAGCAGCTTAGCCGGTGCAGATACGCAGTATTTT	CASSLAGADTQYF
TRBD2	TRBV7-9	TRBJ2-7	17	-	TGTGCCAGCAGTCCCCCTACTAGCGGGAGTTCCTCCTACGAGCAGTACTTC	CASSPPTSGSSSYEQYF
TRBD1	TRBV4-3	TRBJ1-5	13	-	TGCGCCAGCAGCAAAGACAGGGTGCAGCCCCAGCATTTT	CASSKDRVQPQHF
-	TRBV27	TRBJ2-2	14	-	TGTGCCAGCAATATAGGGGGGAACACCGGGGAGCTGTTTTTT	CASNIGGNTGELFF
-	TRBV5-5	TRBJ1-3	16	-	TGTGCCAGCAGCCCCCCCCCAGGGATTTCTGGAAACACCATATATTTT	CASSPPPGISGNTIYF
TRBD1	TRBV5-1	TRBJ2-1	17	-	TGCGCCAGCAGCTTGGGATTGGTCAGGGGGCCCTACAATGAGCAGTTCTTC	CASSLGLVRGPYNEQFF
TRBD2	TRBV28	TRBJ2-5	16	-	TGTGCCAGCAGCCCACCTAAGGGGAGGGTGGGAGAGACCCAGTACTTC	CASSPPKGRVGETQYF
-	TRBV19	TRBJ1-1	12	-	TGTGCCAGTAGTATTACGGGCACTGAAGCTTTCTTT	CASSITGTEAFF
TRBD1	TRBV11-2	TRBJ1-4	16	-	TGTGCCAGCAGCCTAACCTACAGGGGGCGTTATGAAAAACTGTTTTTT	CASSLTYRGRYEKLFF
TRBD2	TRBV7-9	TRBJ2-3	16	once	TGTGCCAGCAGCTTATGGACTAGCGGGAGCACAGATACGCAGTATTTT	CASSLWTSGSTDTQYF
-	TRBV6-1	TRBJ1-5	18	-	TGTGCCAGCAGTGCCCTTAGAGGGGGGGCTAAGGGCAATCAGCCCCAGCATTTT	CASSALRGGAKGNQPQHF
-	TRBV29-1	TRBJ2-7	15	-	TGCAGCGTAGCCCTCCAGGTACACCGGGGTTACGAGCAGTACTTC	CSVALQVHRGYEQYF
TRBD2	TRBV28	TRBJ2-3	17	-	TGTGCCAGCAGTTTACCTAGGCTAGCGGGAGGTACAGATACGCAGTATTTT	CASSLPRLAGGTDTQYF
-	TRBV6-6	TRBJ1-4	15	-	TGTGCCAGCAGTTACCGGGGGGGCAAAGATGAAAAACTGTTTTTT	CASSYRGGKDEKLFF
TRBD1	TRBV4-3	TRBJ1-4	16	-	TGCGCCAGCAGCCAAGAGTTCGACAGGGCTTACGAAAAACTGTTTTTT	CASSQEFDRAYEKLFF
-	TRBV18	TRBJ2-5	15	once	TGTGCCAGCTCACCGAGTGGAAGGGGACAAGAGACCCAGTACTTC	CASSPSGRGQETQYF
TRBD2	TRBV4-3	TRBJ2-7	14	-	TGCGCCAGCAGCCCCGGACTAGCGGGCTACGAGCAGTACTTC	CASSPGLAGYEQYF
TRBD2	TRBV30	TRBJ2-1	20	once	TGTGCCTGGAGTGCCCCTTTGTCTGGCGGGGGGGCCGCTACCTACAATGAGCAGTTCTTC	CAWSAPLSGGGAATYNEQFF
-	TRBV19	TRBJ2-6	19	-	TGTGCCAGTAGTAAACTCAGAGGTCAGGGCTCGGCTGGGGCCAACGTCCTGACTTTC	CASSKLRGQGSAGANVLTF
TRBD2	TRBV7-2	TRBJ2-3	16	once	TGTGCCAGCAGCTTAGCAGCGGGGGGGCCATCAGATACGCAGTATTTT	CASSLAAGGPSDTQYF
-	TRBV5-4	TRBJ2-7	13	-	TGCGCCAGCAGCTCAACAGCAGACTACGAGCAGTACTTC	CASSSTADYEQYF
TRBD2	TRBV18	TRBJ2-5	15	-	TGTGCCAGCTCCCCCCGGGGAGGGTACCAAGAGACCCAGTACTTC	CASSPRGGYQETQYF
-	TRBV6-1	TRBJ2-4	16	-	TGTGCCAGCAGTGAGTTACGGACTCCTATTCTGGACATTCAGTACTTC	CASSELRTPILDIQYF
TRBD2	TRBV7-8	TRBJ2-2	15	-	TGTGCCAGCAGCCCCGGGACTACGAACACCGGGGAGCTGTTTTTT	CASSPGTTNTGELFF
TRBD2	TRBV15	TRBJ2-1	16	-	TGTGCCACCAAAGAGCGGGAGGGAGTCTTAGAAAATGAGCAGTTCTTC	CATKEREGVLENEQFF
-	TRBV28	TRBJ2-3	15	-	TGTGCCAGCAGTTTAGAGGGCCGTAGCACAGATACGCAGTATTTT	CASSLEGRSTDTQYF
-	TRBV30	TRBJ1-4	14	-	TGTGCCTGGAGTGGGATTTTAGGGGATGAAAAACTGTTTTTT	CAWSGILGDEKLFF
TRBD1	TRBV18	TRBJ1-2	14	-	TGTGCCAGCTCTCCCACGGACAGGGGTACGGGCTACACCTTC	CASSPTDRGTGYTF
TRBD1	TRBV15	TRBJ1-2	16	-	TGTGCCACCAGCAGAGATTCGACAGGGTTAAACTATGGCTACACCTTC	CATSRDSTGLNYGYTF
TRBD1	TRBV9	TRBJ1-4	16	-	TGTGCCAGCAGCGACCCCGGGCAGGGGGCGGGTGAAAAACTGTTTTTT	CASSDPGQGAGEKLFF
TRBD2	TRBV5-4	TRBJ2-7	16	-	TGTGCCAGCAGCCGTGGGGCTAGCGGGGGGGATTACGAGCAGTACTTC	CASSRGASGGDYEQYF
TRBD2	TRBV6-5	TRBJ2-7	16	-	TGTGCCAGCAGTTACTCCTTTGCTAGCGGGGTACGCGAGCAGTACTTC	CASSYSFASGVREQYF
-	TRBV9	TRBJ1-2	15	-	TGTGCCAGCAGCGTAGGGGGGGGTCTGGGGTATGGCTACACCTTC	CASSVGGGLGYGYTF
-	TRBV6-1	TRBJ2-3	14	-	TGTGCCAGCAGTATGACTGCGAGCACAGATACGCAGTATTTT	CASSMTASTDTQYF
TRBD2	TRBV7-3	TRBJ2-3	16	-	TGTGCCAGCAGCTTAATGGGACTAGCGGGGGGGTATACGCAGTATTTT	CASSLMGLAGGYTQYF
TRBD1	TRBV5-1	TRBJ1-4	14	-	TGCGCCAGCAGTTCGGACAGGATTAATGAAAAACTGTTTTTT	CASSSDRINEKLFF